One sample yielded the 3 T cell receptor beta chains listed below, sequenced in a study of T cells in Graves' hyperthyroidism and ophthalmopathy. The source material, RNA transcripts, was used to amplify TCR beta CDR3 regions. During a first-round RT-PCR of the TCR CDR3, the HTBI primer set was used. TCRdb reanalysed the multiplex PCR reads using MiXCR and keeps one entry per CDR3 protein. Of roughly 300,000 distinct CDR3 sequences listed, about 25% are singletons. The sequenced material came from blood. Receptors originate from a man between 35 and 55 years old with Graves' hyperthyroidism that later progressed to Graves' ophthalmopathy.

The chain couples TRBV7-2 to TRBJ1-6, with TRBD1 identical over 10 bases. Germline V gene lookup returns CDR1 SGHTA and CDR2 FQGNSA. Trimming cost V 5 bases and J 8 bases; bases outside gene matches: 9. The CDR3 has 16 amino acids. The CDR3 sequence is CASSPMAGQGYSPLHF. CDR3 coding DNA: TGTGCCAGCAGCCCCATGGCGGGACAGGGGTATTCACCCCTCCACTTT.

The chain couples TRBV7-8 to TRBJ2-7; 11 bases are a match to TRBD2. This CDR3 has 16 residues. Germline assignment: CDR1 SGHVS and CDR2 FQNEAQ. Losses at the gene ends were 5 bases for V and 4 bases for J; bases not matched to a gene: 10. The CDR3 reads CASSPWGTSGAYEQYF. The CDR3 bases are TGTGCCAGCAGCCCCTGGGGGACTAGCGGAGCGTACGAGCAGTACTTC.

This clonotype was observed many times. V and J are TRBV11-2 and TRBJ1-5; D uncertain. The germline V gene has CDR1 SGHAT and CDR2 FQNNGV. This CDR3 spans 13 amino acids. V lost 0 bases and J lost 2, with 2 bases in between. Here the CDR3 DNA reads TGTGCCAGCAGCTTAGATCGCAATCAGCCCCAGCATTTT. It encodes CASSLDRNQPQHF.